Following are 5 T cell receptor beta chains from one sample sequenced in a study of regulatory T cells in long-lasting Graves disease. Through Arm-PCR of CDR3 regions and iRepertoire HTBI primers, TCR beta libraries were built. MiXCR, run by TCRdb on the multiplex PCR reads, gives a single entry per CDR3 protein. The top ten clones hold 8% to 10% of a sample with over 450,000 distinct CDR3 sequences, 12% of them seen once. The time point was: newly diagnosed GD, antithyroid drugs for less than 3 months. The authors made the TCR library using RNA they extracted from PBMCs. These data also formed part of another study, on T cells in Graves' hyperthyroidism and ophthalmopathy.

This sample comprised peripheral blood mononuclear cells (PBMCs), obtained at new diagnosis, from a patient treated with antithyroid drugs. The receptors were gathered from a woman between 25 and 40 years old with Graves disease.

Of note for this clonotype: A single base separates this from a much larger clone, so it may be a read error. This chain joins TRBV7-9 and TRBJ1-1; D remains unclear. CDR1 is SEHNR, CDR2 FQNEAQ, per germline (reference sequence). The CDR3 loop spans 17 amino acids. V lost 6 bases and J 0 bases, leaving 20 bases between the germline ends. Here the CDR3 reads CASSFWLTRAMNTEAFF. The CDR3 nucleotides read TGTGCCAGCAGTTTTTGGCTGACAAGAGCTATGAACACTGAAGCTTTCTTT.

This sequence joins TRBV20-1 and TRBJ2-1; 14 bases are a match to TRBD2. J was trimmed by 10 bases and V by 0 bases; bases with no gene match: 5. The CDR3 runs to 15 residues. CDR1 is DFQATT and CDR2 is SNEGSKA in the germline V gene (reference sequence). The CDR3 region has the DNA TGCAGTGCTAGAGAAAGACTAGCGGGGGGGAGGGAGCAGTTCTTC. It translates to CSARERLAGGREQFF.

This clonotype was seen many times. This chain links TRBV12-3 or TRBV12-4 with TRBJ2-1, with 11 bases matching TRBD2. The V and J ends lost 7 bases and 9 bases, in that order; junction bases with no gene match: 17. This CDR3 is built from 17 residues. In DNA, the CDR3 is TGTGCCAGCACCCTGGGACTAGCGGACCCTTCTGAGGGTGAGCAGTTCTTC. Protein product: CASTLGLADPSEGEQFF.

This chain joins TRBV20-1 and TRBJ2-7, with TRBD2 matching 7 bases. CDR1 is DFQATT, CDR2 SNEGSKA, per germline (reference sequence). With 6 bases clipped from V and 6 bases from J, the junction kept 11 bases outside the gene matches. The CDR3 is 13 amino acids. CDR3 sequence: CSARTSTSREQYF. CDR3 in DNA: TGCAGTGCGCGGACTAGTACGTCTCGCGAGCAGTACTTC.

This chain joins TRBV28 and TRBJ1-3, with D perhaps matching TRBD1 (6 bases). CDR3 length: 16 amino acids. CDR1 is MDHEN, CDR2 SYDVKM, per germline. Trimming stripped 5 bases from V and 3 bases from J, with 17 bases between. Written as DNA, the CDR3 is TGTGCCAGCAGTCTCGTGGGTGGGGGCTTTGGAAACACCATATATTTT. It yields the protein CASSLVGGGFGNTIYF.